This T cell receptor beta chain was captured by sequencing in a study of tumor-infiltrating lymphocytes in primary liver carcinoma. In the study overall: All patients, whether men or women, fell within 30 to 69 years of age.

Out of unsorted whole blood came the blood RNA, and germline DNA was extracted as well. TCR beta cDNA was made from roughly 500 ng total RNA with a constant-region primer. Three nested multiplex PCR rounds, a slightly modified ARM-PCR method, built the TCR beta libraries. Two initial PCR rounds of around 9 cycles each paired TRBV1-TRBV30 forward primers with a C-beta reverse primer. TCRdb itself ran the multiplex PCR reads through MiXCR, one entry per CDR3 protein. Here the sample spans some 180,000 distinct CDR3 sequences, over 45% being singletons. Of note for this clonotype: A junction boundary mismatches the germline segment, possibly from a read error.

Germline lookup yields CDR1 SGHAT and CDR2 FQNNGV. The CDR3 loop spans 16 amino acids. This chain links TRBV11-2 with TRBJ1-2; a weak D match, TRBD1 (6 bases). Source material: peripheral blood. This receptor was taken from a man between 40 and 49 years old with primary liver carcinoma and hepatitis B virus infection. The CDR3 nucleotides read TGTGCCAGCAGCTTCCCTTCCCAAGTGGGGGGCTATCGCTACACCTTC. It is translated as CASSFPSQVGGYRYTF.